These 15 T cell receptor beta chains originate from one sample sequenced in a study of T cells in Graves' hyperthyroidism and ophthalmopathy. From RNA transcripts, TCR beta CDR3 regions were amplified. The TCR CDR3 was amplified in a first-round RT-PCR using the HTBI primer set. Using its own MiXCR run on the multiplex PCR reads, TCRdb lists one record per CDR3 protein. The data show over 650,000 distinct CDR3 sequences, just under 45% seen once. Sequenced sample: peripheral blood or thyroid tissue (not recorded which). The receptors here all came from an adult man with Graves' disease, either hyperthyroidism or ophthalmopathy (not recorded which).

This clonotype was seen a handful of times. This rearrangement joins TRBV7-9 to TRBJ1-1; D call uncertain. Germline V gives CDR1 SEHNR, CDR2 FQNEAQ (reference sequence). The CDR3 extends over 15 amino acids. Between the trimmed V and J ends, which lost 2 bases and 0 bases, there was a span of 10 bases. The CDR3 protein is CASSLNTGMNTEAFF. DNA for the CDR3: TGTGCCAGCAGCTTAAACACCGGAATGAACACTGAAGCTTTCTTT.

This clonotype was found many times. The V gene is TRBV29-1, the J gene TRBJ1-1; a weak D match, TRBD1 (5 bases). Germline CDR1 SQVTM, CDR2 ANQGSEA. Trimming pared 0 bases from V and 0 bases from J, leaving 11 bases between. The CDR3 contains 15 residues. The CDR3 region has the DNA TGCAGCGTTGAAGAAAACAGGTTGATGAACACTGAAGCTTTCTTT. Protein sequence: CSVEENRLMNTEAFF.

The chain carries TRBV12-3 or TRBV12-4 and TRBJ1-2; the D is unclear. Between the trimmed V and J ends, which lost 7 bases and 4 bases, there was a span of 13 bases. The CDR3 extends over 13 amino acids. CDR3 loop: CASKKGLGYGYTF. CDR3 in DNA: TGTGCCAGCAAAAAGGGCCTGGGCTATGGCTACACCTTC.

The V gene is TRBV29-1, the J gene TRBJ2-7, with 9 bases fitting TRBD1. The CDR3 length is 17 residues. The junction had 12 bases not matched to a gene; V was cut back by 3 bases and J by 0 bases. In germline, CDR1 is SQVTM, CDR2 ANQGSEA. The CDR3 loop reads CSVEVGGTGNPSYEQYF. Written as DNA, the CDR3 is TGCAGCGTTGAGGTTGGTGGGACAGGGAATCCCTCCTACGAGCAGTACTTC.

This clonotype was seen a few times. The genes are TRBV7-6 and TRBJ2-5, with D tentatively TRBD2 (7 bases). The germline V gene encodes CDR1 SGHVS and CDR2 FNYEAQ. This CDR3 region has 13 residues. V gave up 5 bases and J gave up 7 bases, with 14 bases separating them. The DNA of the CDR3 is TGTGCCAGCAGCAAGGGGGGGTACGGGACCCAGTACTTC. Translation: CASSKGGYGTQYF.

The chain recombines TRBV7-9 with TRBJ2-2; D is possibly TRBD2 (6 bases). V was pared by 1 base and J by 0 bases, with 12 bases between. Germline V gene sequence: CDR1 SEHNR, CDR2 FQNEAQ (reference sequence). The CDR3 totals 17 residues. CDR3 sequence: CASSLVPSAPNTGELFF. CDR3 in DNA: TGTGCCAGCAGCTTAGTTCCTAGCGCTCCGAACACCGGGGAGCTGTTTTTT.

The chain recombines TRBV28 with TRBJ1-1, with no clear D. CDR1 MDHEN and CDR2 SYDVKM come from the germline V gene. Trimming cost V 8 bases and J 5 bases, with 12 bases left between them. This CDR3 region has 12 residues. The CDR3 sequence is CASRVGRTEAFF. For the CDR3, the DNA is TGTGCCAGCCGGGTAGGTCGGACTGAAGCTTTCTTT.

V is TRBV6-1 and J is TRBJ1-5, with D possibly matching TRBD1 (5 bases). This CDR3 comprises 15 residues. The V end was cut by 4 bases, the J end by 0 bases, with 10 bases between. CDR1 and CDR2 (germline): MNHNS, SASEGT. The CDR3 region has the DNA TGTGCCAGCAGTGTAGGGGCCTATAGCAATCAGCCCCAGCATTTT. This gives the protein CASSVGAYSNQPQHF.

A single count supports this clonotype. This sequence joins TRBV3-1 and TRBJ1-6; D gene ambiguous. CDR1 and CDR2 from the germline V gene are LGHDT and YNNKEL (reference sequence). This CDR3 spans 14 amino acids. V was clipped by 1 base and J by 9 bases, with 10 bases between them. The CDR3 sequence is CASSQANLFSPLHF. DNA for the CDR3: TGTGCCAGCAGCCAAGCGAACCTTTTTTCACCCCTCCACTTT.

The chain couples TRBV19 to TRBJ1-4, with D tentatively TRBD1 (5 bases). The V end was cut by 3 bases, the J end by 8 bases, with 16 bases between. The CDR3 has 15 residues. Germline V gives CDR1 LNHDA, CDR2 SQIVND (reference sequence). CDR3 region: CASSIVTSRGEKLFF. DNA for the CDR3: TGTGCCAGTAGTATTGTGACCTCGAGGGGCGAAAAACTGTTTTTT.

This clonotype was seen ten or more times. This chain links TRBV12-3 or TRBV12-4 with TRBJ1-5; D not resolved. V lost 7 bases and J lost 4, with 8 bases in between. This CDR3 region has 12 residues. The CDR3 coding sequence is TGTGCCAGCACCGACCTTAATCAGCCCCAGCATTTT. It translates to CASTDLNQPQHF.

This clonotype was found a few times. This chain connects TRBV7-2 to TRBJ1-3; D gene uncertain. From germline, CDR1 is SGHTA and CDR2 FQGNSA. Trimming stripped 0 bases from V and 0 bases from J, with 6 bases between. This CDR3 region has 15 residues. The CDR3 sequence: CASSLARSSGNTIYF. The CDR3 bases are TGTGCCAGCAGCTTAGCAAGGAGCTCTGGAAACACCATATATTTT.

This chain links TRBV9 with TRBJ1-1; D might be TRBD1 (5 bases). V shed 4 bases and J shed 0 bases, with 16 bases lying between them. Germline V gene sequence: CDR1 SGDLS, CDR2 YYNGEE. CDR3 length equals 16 residues. The CDR3 reads CASSFLRQMMNTEAFF. The DNA for the CDR3 is TGTGCCAGCAGCTTCCTTCGACAGATGATGAACACTGAAGCTTTCTTT.

The rearrangement joins TRBV25-1 to TRBJ1-6; possibly TRBD1 for D (5 bases). Germline CDR1 is MGHDK and CDR2 is SYGVNS. Deletions cut 3 bases from V and 10 bases from J, with 13 bases between. CDR3 size: 14 residues. CDR3 residues: CASSEAGTTSPLHF. The CDR3 coding sequence is TGTGCCAGCAGTGAGGCAGGGACTACCTCACCCCTCCACTTT.

The chain couples TRBV20-1 to TRBJ2-7, with 10 bases matching TRBD1. Germline CDR1 is DFQATT and CDR2 is SNEGSKA (reference sequence). The CDR3 consists of 14 residues. In DNA form, the CDR3 reads TGCAGCGGCCGGATTGGGACAGGGGCCTACGAGCAGTACTTC. Protein: CSGRIGTGAYEQYF.